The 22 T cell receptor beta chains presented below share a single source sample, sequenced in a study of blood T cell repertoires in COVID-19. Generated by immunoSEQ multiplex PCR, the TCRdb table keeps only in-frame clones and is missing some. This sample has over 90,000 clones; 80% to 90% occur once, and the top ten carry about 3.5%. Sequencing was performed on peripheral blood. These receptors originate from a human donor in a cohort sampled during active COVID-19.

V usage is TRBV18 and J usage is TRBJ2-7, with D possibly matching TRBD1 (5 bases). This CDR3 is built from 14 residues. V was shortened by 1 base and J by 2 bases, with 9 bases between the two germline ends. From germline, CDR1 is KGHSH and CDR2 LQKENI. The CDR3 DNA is TGTGCCAGCTCACCACGGGTCAGGGCCTACGAGCAGTACTTC. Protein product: CASSPRVRAYEQYF.

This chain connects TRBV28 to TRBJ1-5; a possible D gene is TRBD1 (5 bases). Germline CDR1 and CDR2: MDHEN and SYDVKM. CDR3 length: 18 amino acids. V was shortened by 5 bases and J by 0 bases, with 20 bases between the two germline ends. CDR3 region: CASSPPSRGRSSNQPQHF. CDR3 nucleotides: TGTGCCAGCAGTCCCCCTTCAAGGGGTCGTAGTAGCAATCAGCCCCAGCATTTT.

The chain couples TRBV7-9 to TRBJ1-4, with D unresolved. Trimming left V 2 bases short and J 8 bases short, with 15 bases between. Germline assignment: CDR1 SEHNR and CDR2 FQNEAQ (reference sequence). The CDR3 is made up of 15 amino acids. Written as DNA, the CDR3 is TGTGCCAGCAGCTTAACCGACGGGTTGAGAGAAAAACTGTTTTTT. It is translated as CASSLTDGLREKLFF.

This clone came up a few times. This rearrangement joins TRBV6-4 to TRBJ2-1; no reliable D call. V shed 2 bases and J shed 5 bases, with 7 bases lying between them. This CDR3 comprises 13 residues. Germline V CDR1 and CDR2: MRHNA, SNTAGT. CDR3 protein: CASSDEIDNEQFF. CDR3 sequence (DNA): TGTGCCAGCAGTGACGAGATCGACAATGAGCAGTTCTTC.

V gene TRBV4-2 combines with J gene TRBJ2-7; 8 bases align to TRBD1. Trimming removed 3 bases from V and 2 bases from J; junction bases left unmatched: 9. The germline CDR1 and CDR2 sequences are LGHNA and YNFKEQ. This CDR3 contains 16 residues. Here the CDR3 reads CASSQAVMDRAYEQYF. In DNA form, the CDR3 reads TGTGCCAGCAGCCAGGCAGTAATGGACAGGGCCTACGAGCAGTACTTC.

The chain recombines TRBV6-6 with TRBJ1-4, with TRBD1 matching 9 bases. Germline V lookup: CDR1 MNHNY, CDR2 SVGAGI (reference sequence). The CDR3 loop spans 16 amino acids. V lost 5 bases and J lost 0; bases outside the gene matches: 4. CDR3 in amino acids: CASSPGQGTTNEKLFF. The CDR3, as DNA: TGTGCCAGCAGTCCCGGACAGGGGACAACTAATGAAAAACTGTTTTTT.

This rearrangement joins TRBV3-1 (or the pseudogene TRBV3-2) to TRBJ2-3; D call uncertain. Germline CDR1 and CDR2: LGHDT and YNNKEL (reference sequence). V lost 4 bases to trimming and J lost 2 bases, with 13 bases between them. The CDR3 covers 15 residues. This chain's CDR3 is CASSPLASFTDTQYF. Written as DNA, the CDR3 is TGTGCCAGCAGCCCCCTGGCCTCCTTCACAGATACGCAGTATTTT.

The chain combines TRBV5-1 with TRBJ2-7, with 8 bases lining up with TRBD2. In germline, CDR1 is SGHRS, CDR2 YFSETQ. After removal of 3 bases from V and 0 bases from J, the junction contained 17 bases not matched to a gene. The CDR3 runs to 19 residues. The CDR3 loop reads CASSSLRGGTDSLSYEQYF. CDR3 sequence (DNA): TGCGCCAGCAGCTCCCTGCGCGGGGGGACGGATTCTCTCTCCTACGAGCAGTACTTC.

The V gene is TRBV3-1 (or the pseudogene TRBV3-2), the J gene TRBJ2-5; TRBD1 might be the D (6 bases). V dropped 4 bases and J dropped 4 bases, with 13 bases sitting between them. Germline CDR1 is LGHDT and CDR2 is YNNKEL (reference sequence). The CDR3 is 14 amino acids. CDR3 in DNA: TGTGCCAGCAGCCCGCGGACAGCTGGAGAGACCCAGTACTTC. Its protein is CASSPRTAGETQYF.

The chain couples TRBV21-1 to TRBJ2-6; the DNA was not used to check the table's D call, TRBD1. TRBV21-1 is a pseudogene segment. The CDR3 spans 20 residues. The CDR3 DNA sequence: TGTGCCAGCAGCCTACTTGCCAGACAGGGGGCTTATACTGGGGCCAACGTCCTGACTTTC. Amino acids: CASSLLARQGAYTGANVLTF.

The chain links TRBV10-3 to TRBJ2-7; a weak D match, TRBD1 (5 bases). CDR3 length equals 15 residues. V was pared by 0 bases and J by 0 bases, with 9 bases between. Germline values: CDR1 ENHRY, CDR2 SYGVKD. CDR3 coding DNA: TGTGCCATCAGTGAGTCGGGGCTGAGCTCCTACGAGCAGTACTTC. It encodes CAISESGLSSYEQYF.

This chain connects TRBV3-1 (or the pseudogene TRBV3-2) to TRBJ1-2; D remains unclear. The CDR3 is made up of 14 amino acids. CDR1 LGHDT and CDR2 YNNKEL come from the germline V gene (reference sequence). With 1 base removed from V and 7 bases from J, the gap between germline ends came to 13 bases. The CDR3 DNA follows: TGTGCCAGCAGCCAAGGAGGAGGACCTGGTGGCTACACCTTC. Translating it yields CASSQGGGPGGYTF.

The CDR3 nucleotides are TGCGCCAGCAGCCTTGAGGGACTAGCGGGGACCAATGAGCAGTTCTTC. Amino acid sequence: CASSLEGLAGTNEQFF. V usage is TRBV5-1 and J usage is TRBJ2-1, with 13 bases fitting TRBD2. CDR1 SGHRS and CDR2 YFSETQ come from the germline V gene. Germline trimming cut 4 bases from V and 6 bases from J; bases unmatched to any gene: 7. The CDR3 sequence is 16 residues long.

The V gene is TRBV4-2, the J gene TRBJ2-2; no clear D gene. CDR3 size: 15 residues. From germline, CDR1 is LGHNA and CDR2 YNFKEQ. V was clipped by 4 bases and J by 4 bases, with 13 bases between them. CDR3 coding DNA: TGTGCCAGCAGCCTGCCAAGGAGTGGCACCGGGGAGCTGTTTTTT. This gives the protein CASSLPRSGTGELFF.

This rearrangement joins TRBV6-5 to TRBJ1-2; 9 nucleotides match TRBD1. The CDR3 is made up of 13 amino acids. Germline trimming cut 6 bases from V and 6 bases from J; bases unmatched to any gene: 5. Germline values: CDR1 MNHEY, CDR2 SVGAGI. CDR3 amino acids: CASSSGTGHGYTF. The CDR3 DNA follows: TGTGCCAGCAGCTCAGGGACAGGGCATGGCTACACCTTC.

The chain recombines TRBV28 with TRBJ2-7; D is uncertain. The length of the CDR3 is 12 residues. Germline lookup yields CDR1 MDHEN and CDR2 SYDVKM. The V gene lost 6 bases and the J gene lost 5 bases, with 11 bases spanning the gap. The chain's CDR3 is CASSLVGDEQYF. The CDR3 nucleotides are TGTGCCAGCAGCCTGGTGGGCGACGAGCAGTACTTC.

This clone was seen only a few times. The CDR3 DNA follows: TGTGCCAGCAGCAAGGACTCGATTTCACCCCTCCACTTT. Translating gives CASSKDSISPLHF. The J gene is TRBJ1-6, the V gene TRBV7-9; the D is unclear. The CDR3 totals 13 residues. Trimming took off 5 bases at V and 9 bases at J, with 11 bases between the two ends. Germline-derived CDR1 and CDR2 are SEHNR and FQNEAQ (reference sequence).

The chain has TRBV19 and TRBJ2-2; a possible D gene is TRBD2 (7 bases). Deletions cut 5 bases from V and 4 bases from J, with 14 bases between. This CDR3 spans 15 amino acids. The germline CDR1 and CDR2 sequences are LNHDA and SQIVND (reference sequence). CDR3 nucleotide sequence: TGTGCCAGTAGTCGCCCTGGGGGGGCCACCGGGGAGCTGTTTTTT. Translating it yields CASSRPGGATGELFF.

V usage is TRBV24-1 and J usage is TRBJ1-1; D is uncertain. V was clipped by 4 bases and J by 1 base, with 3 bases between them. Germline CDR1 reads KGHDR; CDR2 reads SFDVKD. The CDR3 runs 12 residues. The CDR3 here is CATSDGNTEAFF. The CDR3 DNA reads TGTGCCACCAGTGACGGGAACACTGAAGCTTTCTTT.

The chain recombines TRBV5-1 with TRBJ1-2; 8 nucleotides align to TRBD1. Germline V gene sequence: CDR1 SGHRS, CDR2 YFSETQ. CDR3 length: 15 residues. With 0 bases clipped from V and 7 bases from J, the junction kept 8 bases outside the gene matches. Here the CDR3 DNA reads TGCGCCAGCAGCTTGGTGACAGGGGACGCTCGTGGCTACACCTTC. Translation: CASSLVTGDARGYTF.

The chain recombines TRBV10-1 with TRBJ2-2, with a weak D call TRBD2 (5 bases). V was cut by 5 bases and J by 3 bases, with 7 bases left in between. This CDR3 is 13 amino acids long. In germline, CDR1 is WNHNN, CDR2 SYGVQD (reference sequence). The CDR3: CASSFGDTGELFF. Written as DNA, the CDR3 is TGCGCCAGCAGTTTCGGGGACACCGGGGAGCTGTTTTTT.

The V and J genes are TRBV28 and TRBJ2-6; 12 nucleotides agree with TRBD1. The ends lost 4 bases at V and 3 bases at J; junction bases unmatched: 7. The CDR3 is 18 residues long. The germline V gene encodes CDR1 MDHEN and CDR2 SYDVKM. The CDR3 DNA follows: TGTGCCAGCAGTTCCCCGGGACAGGGGGCCTTTGGGGCCAACGTCCTGACTTTC. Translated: CASSSPGQGAFGANVLTF.